This T cell receptor (beta chain) was captured in a study of blood T cell repertoires in COVID-19. Study overall: The analysed material was cDNA or gDNA that came from T cells, B-cell-depleted T cells, or PBMCs.

Germline V gene sequence: CDR1 WNHNN, CDR2 SYGVQD (reference sequence). Trimming pared 10 bases from V and 7 bases from J, leaving 20 bases between. The CDR3 contains 14 residues. In the original processing: Amplification with reference gene primers provided the estimates of nucleated cell counts. Sequencing used immunoSEQ multiplex PCR; TCRdb keeps in-frame clones, though not all of them. Clonal size and the V and J genes are those of that table, whereas D and trimming came from the DNA. The sample has about 110,000 clones, over 60% seen once. The chain has TRBV10-1 and TRBJ2-1, with D maybe TRBD2 (7 bases). The clonotype originates from a man between 65 and 85 years old with acute or convalescent COVID-19. Sequencing was performed on peripheral blood. CDR3 sequence reads: CATSGASGGNEQFF. Here the CDR3 DNA reads TGCGCCACCTCGGGGGCTAGCGGAGGGAATGAGCAGTTCTTC.